Listed below are T cell receptor beta chains from one sample, sequenced in a study of shared T cell receptors in the human thymus. Sequenced by immunoSEQ multiplex PCR; TCRdb stores in-frame clones only, minus some. Of hundreds of thousands of clones detected, about 87% appear once; the ten largest clones hold 0.009% to 0.0095%. In addition, the sample was reused for a study of human thymus T cells.

Specimen: thymocytes. These receptor sequences come from a boy younger than two with a congenital heart defect. Both conserved end residues are part of each CDR3. D genes are given only for firm matches. Not all rows give a size; the values are once, few, many and, for expanded clones, a class.

j_call	d_call	clone_size	v_call	cdr3_aa	cdr3_nt
TRBJ2-3	TRBD2	-	TRBV9	CASSVRPSGGALDTQYF	TGTGCCAGCAGCGTACGCCCTAGCGGGGGGGCGTTAGATACGCAGTATTTT
TRBJ2-7	TRBD1	-	TRBV2	CASTGVRDSSYEQYF	TGTGCCAGCACTGGGGTCCGGGACAGCTCTTACGAGCAGTACTTC
TRBJ2-7	-	-	TRBV18	CASSPRGAYEQYF	TGTGCCAGCTCACCCAGGGGAGCCTACGAGCAGTACTTC
TRBJ1-5	-	-	TRBV6-1	CASLQGIRNQPQHF	TGTGCCAGCTTGCAGGGGATACGCAATCAGCCCCAGCATTTT
TRBJ1-2	-	once	TRBV15	CATSTGYSGYTF	TGTGCCACCAGCACAGGGTACAGCGGCTACACCTTC
TRBJ2-1	-	few	TRBV30	CAWSRAGRVYNEQFF	TGTGCCTGGAGTCGCGCAGGAAGAGTCTACAATGAGCAGTTCTTC
TRBJ1-1	-	-	TRBV19	CASSPRSDTHTEAFF	TGTGCCAGTAGTCCGCGGTCCGATACTCACACTGAAGCTTTCTTT
TRBJ1-1	-	-	TRBV4-2	CASSHEGQATTGSNTEAFF	TGTGCCAGCAGCCACGAGGGCCAGGCGACGACAGGATCGAACACTGAAGCTTTCTTT
TRBJ1-3	-	-	TRBV7-2	CASSLEGGGGGNTIYF	TGTGCCAGCAGCTTAGAAGGCGGGGGAGGAGGCAACACCATATATTTT
TRBJ1-2	TRBD1	once	TRBV14	CASSRGTGWYGYTF	TGTGCCAGCAGCCGGGGGACAGGGTGGTATGGCTACACCTTC
TRBJ2-3	-	once	TRBV14	CASSQGRPHTDTQYF	TGTGCCAGCAGCCAAGGGCGGCCGCACACAGATACGCAGTATTTT
TRBJ2-1	TRBD2	-	TRBV14	CASSQAGSGSSYNEQFF	TGTGCCAGCAGCCAAGCGGGTAGCGGGAGCTCCTACAATGAGCAGTTCTTC
TRBJ1-2	-	-	TRBV5-1	CASSLAREGYTF	TGCGCCAGCAGCTTAGCCAGGGAAGGCTACACCTTC
TRBJ1-1	TRBD1	-	TRBV28	CASSPGQGAEAFF	TGTGCCAGCAGTCCCGGACAGGGGGCTGAAGCTTTCTTT
TRBJ2-3	-	-	TRBV28	CASSWTHGGTDTQYF	TGTGCCAGCAGTTGGACTCACGGGGGCACAGATACGCAGTATTTT
TRBJ1-1	-	-	TRBV6-1	CASSEGLDTEAFF	TGTGCCAGCAGTGAAGGTCTTGACACTGAAGCTTTCTTT
TRBJ2-3	-	-	TRBV25-1	CASSEPRDLTYTDTQYF	TGTGCCAGCAGTGAACCGAGGGACTTGACTTACACAGATACGCAGTATTTT
TRBJ1-6	TRBD1	-	TRBV11-1	CASSHRGDNSPLHF	TGTGCCAGCAGCCACAGGGGCGATAATTCACCCCTCCACTTT